This T cell receptor (beta chain) was sequenced during a study of persistence of HIV-infected CD4 T cells. The libraries were made with immunoSEQ version 4 in survey mode. Sequencing was performed with immunoSEQ multiplex PCR; in TCRdb, only in-frame clones are kept and a portion is missing. In the table there are about 48,000 clones, about four fifths of which are singletons. Study-level findings and limits: The rare CMV-responding cells with HIV-1 proviruses were not separately TCR-sequenced.

Lysates of CMV-infected fibroblasts at around 9.1 ug/mL stimulated these cells. Sorted nonresponding memory CD4+ T cells were CD40L-negative, CD69-negative, CD45RO-high. Donors had CD4+ T cell counts above 400 cells/uL and were CMV-seropositive. The CDR3 is 15 residues long. Germline V gives CDR1 MNHEY, CDR2 SMNVEV (reference sequence). Trimming stripped 8 bases from V and 0 bases from J, with 14 bases between. As regards this clone: The antigen is unknown.

This sequence joins TRBV27 and TRBJ1-5; D is uncertain. The sequence came from an adult man with HIV who was CMV-seropositive. Sequenced here: CD4+ T cells sorted from PBMCs after approximately 19-hour stimulation, sampled from a patient who received antiretroviral therapy. Written as DNA, the CDR3 is TGTGCCAGCCGCTTAAGAGGGAATAGCAATCAGCCCCAGCATTTT. Protein sequence: CASRLRGNSNQPQHF.